This T cell receptor (beta chain) was found in a study of T cells in Graves' hyperthyroidism and ophthalmopathy. Study results and limitations: Blood also showed most of the thyroid clonotypes that were expanded above 0.001. Ophthalmopathy stood apart from stable hyperthyroidism in a 13 V-J model.

This clonotype was observed many times. Its antigen is as yet unknown. The CDR3 runs to 15 residues. Germline assignment: CDR1 SGHVS and CDR2 FNYEAQ. Trimming removed 4 bases at V and 6 bases at J, with 19 bases between. The diagnostic basis comprised clinical symptoms, serum thyroxine and TRAb, thyroid ultrasound and orbital computed tomography. From RNA transcripts, TCR beta CDR3 regions were amplified. RT-PCR in the first round (using the HTBI primer set) targeted the TCR CDR3. One entry per CDR3 protein results from TCRdb running MiXCR on the multiplex PCR reads. The sample comprises about 570,000 distinct CDR3 sequences, around 45% of which are singletons, and around 20% rests with the top ten.

The sequence came from an adult woman with Graves' disease, either hyperthyroidism or ophthalmopathy (not recorded which). The sequencing sample was made of peripheral blood or thyroid tissue (not recorded which). This chain joins TRBV7-6 and TRBJ2-7, with D possibly matching TRBD2 (6 bases). Here the CDR3 reads CASSSTSTSPSEQYF. CDR3 bases: TGTGCCAGCAGCTCCACATCGACTAGTCCCTCCGAGCAGTACTTC.